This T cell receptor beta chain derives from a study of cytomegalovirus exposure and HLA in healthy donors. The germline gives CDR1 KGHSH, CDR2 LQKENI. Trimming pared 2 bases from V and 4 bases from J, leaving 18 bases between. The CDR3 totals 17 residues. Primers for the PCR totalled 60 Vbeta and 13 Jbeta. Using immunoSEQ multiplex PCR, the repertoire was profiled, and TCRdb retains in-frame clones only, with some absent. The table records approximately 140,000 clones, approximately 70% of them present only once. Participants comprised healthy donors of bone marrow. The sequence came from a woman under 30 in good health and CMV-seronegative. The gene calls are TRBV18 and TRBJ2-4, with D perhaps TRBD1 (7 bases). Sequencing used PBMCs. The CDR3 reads CASSPGQGGLQKNIQYF. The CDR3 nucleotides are TGTGCCAGCTCACCAGGGCAGGGGGGACTCCAAAAAAACATTCAGTACTTC.